This T cell receptor (beta chain) was documented in a study of OX40 agonist ivuxolimab in advanced cancers. In germline, CDR1 is SGHNT, CDR2 YYREEE (reference sequence). CDR3 size: 15 residues. Trimming cost V 4 bases and J 2 bases; bases outside gene matches: 1. Generated by immunoSEQ multiplex PCR, the TCRdb table keeps only in-frame clones and is missing some. The data contain under 85,000 clones, approximately 87% of them seen just once; the ten biggest clones take up less than 0.55%. The specimen was CD4+ or CD8+ T cells sorted from blood, collected in a trial of the OX40 agonist ivuxolimab. The V and J genes are TRBV5-4 and TRBJ2-3; the match to TRBD2 covers 13 bases. The sequence was obtained from an adult with an advanced solid tumor such as melanoma, head and neck, liver or kidney cancer. CDR3 sequence: CASSGLAGVTDTQYF. The CDR3 DNA reads TGTGCCAGCAGCGGACTAGCGGGGGTCACAGATACGCAGTATTTT.